This TCR beta chain was retrieved from a study of Ad26.COV2.S vaccination and SARS-CoV-2 variants. The germline V gene has CDR1 KGHSH and CDR2 LQKENI. The germline V and J ends were trimmed by 2 bases and 9 bases, with 16 bases remaining between them. This CDR3 has 14 residues. Specified treatment: roughly 20 received Ad26.COV2.S at low or high dose, single or two shots; roughly five received placebo; per-sample allocation not given. Specimen acquisition occurred on day 63 following the initial vaccine or placebo injection. Aged 18-55 years, donor was enrolled in Boston in the early 2020s. Profiling relied on immunoSEQ multiplex PCR, and the TCRdb table lists in-frame clones only, not all of them. The repertoire holds more than 300,000 clones, more than 70% seen once, with 1.5% to 2.5% in the top ten.

The source of this sequence is a person between 18 and 60 years old who received the Ad26.COV2.S COVID-19 vaccine or a placebo. The V call is TRBV18, the J call TRBJ1-2; D is unclear. Sequencing used peripheral blood, obtained in a trial of Ad26.COV2.S vaccine versus placebo. CDR3 sequence reads: CASSPADSDRRYTF. CDR3 DNA sequence: TGTGCCAGCTCACCAGCAGACTCCGATCGCCGCTACACCTTC.